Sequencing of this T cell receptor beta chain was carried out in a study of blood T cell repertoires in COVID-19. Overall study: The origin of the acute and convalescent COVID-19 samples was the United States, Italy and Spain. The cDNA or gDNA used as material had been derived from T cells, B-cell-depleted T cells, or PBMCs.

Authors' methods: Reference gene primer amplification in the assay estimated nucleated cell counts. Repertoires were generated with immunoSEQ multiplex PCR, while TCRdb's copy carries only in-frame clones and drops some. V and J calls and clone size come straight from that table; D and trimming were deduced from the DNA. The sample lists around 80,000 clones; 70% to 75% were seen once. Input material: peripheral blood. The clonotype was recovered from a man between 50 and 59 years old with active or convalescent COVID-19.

CDR3 coding DNA: TGTGCCAGCAGTATTCTTGGGGGGGGCACTGAAGCTTTCTTT. Its translation: CASSILGGGTEAFF. The chain carries TRBV27 and TRBJ1-1; a weak D match, TRBD1 (5 bases). Germline values: CDR1 MNHEY, CDR2 SMNVEV (reference sequence). This CDR3 region has 14 residues. Trimming left V 5 bases short and J 4 bases short, with 14 bases between.